A selection of T cell receptor beta chains follows, all from one sample in a study of CD8 T cells in ankylosing spondylitis. Each CDR3 protein is one row after TCRdb ran MiXCR on the 5' RACE reads. The sample carries tens of thousands of distinct CDR3 sequences, more than 8.5% recorded once. Sequencing was carried out using blood, either unsorted or a sorted T cell fraction (not recorded which). These receptors were taken from a male donor with ankylosing spondylitis. The conserved cysteine and the conserved F or W are not part of the CDR3 here. Size is omitted from some rows. Given values are once, few, many or a class for expanded clones.

few TRBV5-5 ASSLYPAGSTDTQY
few TRBV27 ASSLGGDMGETQY
few TRBV27 ASSSGYTEAF
few TRBV11-1 ASSLGGATGYYNSPLH
few TRBV12-3/TRBV12-4 ASSPGASSADNEQF
few TRBV20-1 SARDRISGSFYEQY
many TRBV13 ASSYSGIYEQY
many TRBV5-1 ASGGSGGSVYGYT
. TRBV12-3/TRBV12-4 ASSSGQIYNEQY
. TRBV12-5 ASGSNGETQY
few TRBV20-1 SASLGSRVEQF
many TRBV7-9 ASSFRTSGRDEQF
. TRBV4-1 ASSQPDRGAYGYT
many TRBV7-9 ASSFDQSSYNEQF
many TRBV28 ASSPWTGVDEQY